In its sample, the clone carrying this T cell receptor beta chain was seen many times. This record belongs to a study of T cells after yellow fever vaccination. The CDR3 covers 13 residues. V lost 11 bases and J 1 base, leaving 10 bases between the germline ends. Germline V gene data show CDR1 as KGHDR and CDR2 as SFDVKD. Synthesis of TCR cDNA relied on 5'RACE template switching, which attached a universal primer site and UMIs. MiXCR, applied by TCRdb to the 5' RACE reads, yields one record per CDR3 protein. The table includes about 45,000 distinct CDR3 sequences, roughly 7% detected once. Study results and caveats: Compared with primary, the secondary response was weaker and peaked at day 5, not 15.

The TCR sequence derives from a man aged 25-45 years who received the YFV17D yellow fever vaccine. The sequenced sample was CD8+ T cells not binding an NS4B(214-222) dextramer, sorted from PBMCs, obtained 45 days after the yellow fever booster vaccination. J is TRBJ2-2 and V is TRBV24-1; D perhaps matches TRBD2 (5 bases). CDR3 amino acids: CAIQAVNTGELFF. DNA of the CDR3: TGTGCCATCCAAGCGGTGAACACCGGGGAGCTGTTTTTT.